This TCR beta chain was recovered during a study of response to subunit inactivated influenza vaccine. The V and J ends lost 2 bases and 6 bases, in that order; junction bases with no gene match: 5. CDR3 length: 15 amino acids. The germline CDR1 and CDR2 sequences are DFQATT and SNEGSKA (reference sequence). TCRdb itself ran the RT-PCR reads through MiXCR, one entry per CDR3 protein. Here the sample spans around 570,000 distinct CDR3 sequences, around 11% being singletons. These records were also assigned to another study, of T cells expressing NK-cell markers. As reported in that work: TCR beta libraries carry UMIs added by 5'RACE template switching. Obtained from sorted CD3+CD56+NKG2C+, CD3+CD56+NKG2C- and CD3+CD56-NKG2C+ T cells were the TCR beta repertoires.

Sequences were derived from PBMCs from blood, sampled on the day of vaccination. The source is a man over 45 who received an inactivated influenza vaccine. This chain links TRBV20-1 with TRBJ2-2; 11 nucleotides align to TRBD2. The CDR3 is CSARTSGRGAGELFF. The CDR3 DNA reads as TGCAGTGCTAGAACTAGCGGGAGAGGAGCCGGGGAGCTGTTTTTT.